This T cell receptor beta chain was identified during a study of OX40 agonist ivuxolimab in advanced cancers. On this clone itself: Its antigen is unidentified.

V lost 7 bases and J 0 bases, leaving 11 bases between the germline ends. This CDR3 has 14 amino acids. From germline, CDR1 is SGHRS and CDR2 YFSETQ. Here immunoSEQ multiplex PCR was the method, and the copy in TCRdb shows in-frame clones only, minus some. The table has roughly 36,000 clones, roughly 74% seen once. General study results and limits: What antigens the expanded peripheral T cells recognized was never established. More expanded clones were found, on average, in CD8+ than in CD4+ T cells.

The clonotype comes from an adult with an advanced solid tumor such as melanoma, head and neck, liver or kidney cancer. Sequencing used CD4+ or CD8+ T cells sorted from blood, obtained in a trial of the OX40 agonist ivuxolimab. This rearrangement joins TRBV5-1 to TRBJ2-1, with D perhaps TRBD2 (6 bases). The CDR3 loop reads CASLEGSSYNEQFF. The CDR3 nucleotides are TGCGCCAGCTTGGAGGGGAGCTCCTACAATGAGCAGTTCTTC.